A selection of T cell receptor beta chains follows, all from one sample in a study of cytomegalovirus exposure and HLA in healthy donors. The repertoire was sequenced with immunoSEQ multiplex PCR; TCRdb's copy has only in-frame clones and lacks some. The top ten hold 1.5% to 2% of the sample, which has about 200,000 clones, nearly 80% seen once. Specimen: PBMCs. The origin of the receptors is a male donor in good health and CMV-seronegative. Each CDR3 is given with its conserved first and last residue. The D gene is left open where the match is weak. Size is stated for part of the rows, as once, few or many counts, or as a class when the clone is expanded.

d_gene,v_gene,j_gene,abundance,CDR3aa,CDR3nt
.,TRBV6-1,TRBJ1-6,.,CASITAGQYNSPLHF,TGTGCCAGCATTACGGCAGGCCAGTATAATTCACCCCTCCACTTT
TRBD2,TRBV5-8,TRBJ2-3,once,CASSLWGLADTQYF,TGTGCCAGCAGCTTGTGGGGACTAGCTGATACGCAGTATTTT
.,TRBV5-1,TRBJ2-5,once,CASSLVGSQETQYF,TGCGCCAGCAGCTTGGTTGGGAGCCAAGAGACCCAGTACTTC
TRBD2,TRBV9,TRBJ2-1,.,CASSDRRLAGGQEQFF,TGTGCCAGCAGCGATCGGAGACTAGCGGGAGGACAAGAGCAGTTCTTC
.,TRBV7-2,TRBJ2-7,many,CASSSLLGQYF,TGTGCCAGCAGCTCCCTACTTGGGCAGTACTTC
.,TRBV7-6,TRBJ1-1,.,CASSLPIGEAFF,TGTGCCAGCAGCCTCCCGATCGGTGAAGCTTTCTTT
.,TRBV27,TRBJ2-7,.,CASSLSPGSAFGEQYF,TGTGCCAGCAGTTTATCGCCAGGATCGGCCTTTGGCGAGCAGTACTTC
TRBD2,TRBV7-9,TRBJ2-1,once,CSSSWGGLAGAYNEQFF,TGTTCCAGCAGCTGGGGGGGACTAGCGGGAGCCTACAATGAGCAGTTCTTC
TRBD1,TRBV6-4,TRBJ1-4,few,CASTLRDRACWANEKLFF,TGTGCCAGCACACTCCGGGACAGGGCATGCTGGGCTAATGAAAAACTGTTTTTT
.,TRBV5-1,TRBJ2-5,.,CASSLGGQPSHQETQYF,TGCGCCAGCAGCTTGGGTGGACAGCCCTCCCACCAAGAGACCCAGTACTTC
.,TRBV20-1,TRBJ2-7,.,CSARAGVEQYF,TGCAGTGCTAGAGCGGGTGTCGAGCAGTACTTC
TRBD1,TRBV6-1,TRBJ2-7,.,CASSPFPTGSYEQYF,TGTGCCAGCAGTCCCTTTCCGACAGGGAGCTACGAGCAGTACTTC
.,TRBV7-3,TRBJ1-4,.,CASSPRGGDEKLFF,TGTGCCAGCAGCCCCCGAGGGGGGGATGAAAAACTGTTTTTT
TRBD2,TRBV9,TRBJ2-1,.,CASSPRGGAGDHEQFF,TGTGCCAGCAGCCCCCGGGGGGGTGCGGGAGACCATGAGCAGTTCTTC
TRBD2,TRBV28,TRBJ2-7,.,CASSLTSGRSEQYF,TGTGCCAGCAGTTTGACTAGCGGGAGAAGTGAGCAGTACTTC
.,TRBV7-8,TRBJ2-7,.,CASSLARGGAYEQYF,TGTGCCAGCAGCTTAGCCCGTGGTGGGGCCTACGAGCAGTACTTC
.,TRBV29-1,TRBJ2-1,.,CSVGQYNEQFF,TGCAGCGTTGGACAGTACAATGAGCAGTTCTTC
TRBD2,TRBV11-3,TRBJ2-1,.,CASSLRSGGHNEQFF,TGTGCCAGCAGCTTACGCAGCGGGGGGCACAATGAGCAGTTCTTC
.,TRBV6-5,TRBJ2-3,.,CASKSADTQYF,TGTGCCAGCAAGTCGGCAGATACGCAGTATTTT
.,TRBV5-4,TRBJ2-7,.,CASSFDSSPYEQYF,TGTGCCAGCAGCTTTGACAGTTCACCCTACGAGCAGTACTTC
TRBD1,TRBV6-5,TRBJ2-1,once,CASSYPPDRPNEQFF,TGTGCCAGCAGTTACCCCCCGGACAGGCCAAATGAGCAGTTCTTC
TRBD1,TRBV5-6,TRBJ1-2,.,CASSLLGQDYGYTF,TGTGCCAGCAGCTTGCTGGGACAGGACTATGGCTACACCTTC
TRBD2,TRBV9,TRBJ2-3,.,CASSASGTRTDTQYF,TGTGCCAGCAGCGCTAGCGGAACTAGGACAGATACGCAGTATTTT
.,TRBV15,TRBJ2-3,.,CATSRGTSDRTDTQYF,TGTGCCACCAGCAGAGGGACCTCGGACAGAACAGATACGCAGTATTTT
.,TRBV27,TRBJ1-4,.,CASRGGGNEKLFF,TGTGCCAGCAGAGGGGGGGGTAATGAAAAACTGTTTTTT
TRBD1,TRBV6-6,TRBJ1-2,.,CASTQGQGGLYGYTF,TGTGCCAGCACCCAGGGACAGGGGGGACTCTATGGCTACACCTTC
TRBD2,TRBV4-1,TRBJ2-2,.,CASSGSGLAGPTGELFF,TGCGCCAGCAGCGGGAGTGGACTAGCGGGCCCCACCGGGGAGCTGTTTTTT
.,TRBV28,TRBJ1-2,.,CASSFLTGNGYTF,TGTGCCAGCAGTTTTCTAACAGGGAACGGCTACACCTTC
.,TRBV2,TRBJ2-3,.,CASNGRGRTDTQYF,TGTGCCAGCAACGGGAGAGGAAGGACAGATACGCAGTATTTT
TRBD1,TRBV7-3,TRBJ2-2,.,CASSLGTGGPNTGELFF,TGTGCCAGCAGCTTAGGGACAGGGGGTCCGAACACCGGGGAGCTGTTTTTT
.,TRBV14,TRBJ2-3,.,CASSQAGTSSTDTQYF,TGTGCCAGCAGCCAAGCCGGGACTTCTAGCACAGATACGCAGTATTTT
.,TRBV29-1,TRBJ2-6,.,CSVYRTGANVLTF,TGCAGCGTTTATAGAACTGGGGCCAACGTCCTGACTTTC
TRBD2,TRBV28,TRBJ2-7,.,CASSVFGTTSLYEQYF,TGTGCCAGCAGCGTTTTCGGGACTACCTCCCTCTACGAGCAGTACTTC
TRBD1,TRBV19,TRBJ2-2,.,CASSIVRQGGELFF,TGTGCCAGTAGTATAGTCCGACAGGGCGGGGAGCTGTTTTTT
TRBD1,TRBV10-3,TRBJ1-4,.,CAISSPGQASEKLFF,TGTGCCATCAGTAGCCCGGGACAGGCATCTGAAAAACTGTTTTTT
.,TRBV18,TRBJ2-1,few,CASSPEGGGYNEQFF,TGTGCCAGCTCTCCAGAGGGAGGTGGGTACAATGAGCAGTTCTTC
.,TRBV5-4,TRBJ1-1,.,CASSLTGNTEAFF,TGTGCCAGCAGCTTGACAGGGAACACTGAAGCTTTCTTT
.,TRBV2,TRBJ2-3,.,CASSGRTRSTDTQYF,TGTGCCAGCAGTGGAAGGACAAGATCCACAGATACGCAGTATTTT
.,TRBV10-3,TRBJ1-1,.,CAISVSTGRRNTEAFF,TGTGCCATCAGTGTTAGTACGGGTCGTCGGAACACTGAAGCTTTCTTT
TRBD1,TRBV5-4,TRBJ1-5,.,CASSLGGQLLNQPQHF,TGTGCCAGCAGCTTGGGGGGACAGCTACTTAATCAGCCCCAGCATTTT
TRBD2,TRBV18,TRBJ2-3,.,CASSPLEVGGRSDTQYF,TGTGCCAGCTCACCTCTAGAAGTGGGCGGGAGGTCCGATACGCAGTATTTT
.,TRBV7-6,TRBJ2-2,once,CASRPRERSNTGELFF,TGTGCCAGCAGACCTCGCGAGCGTTCGAACACCGGGGAGCTGTTTTTT
TRBD2,TRBV30,TRBJ2-5,few,CAWSVLRASGRGEGETQYF,TGTGCCTGGAGTGTACTTCGTGCTAGCGGGAGAGGCGAAGGAGAGACCCAGTACTTC
TRBD1,TRBV28,TRBJ1-5,.,CASRDRGLSNQPQHF,TGTGCCAGCAGGGACAGGGGGCTAAGCAATCAGCCCCAGCATTTT
.,TRBV9,TRBJ2-5,few,CASSSTGKTQYF,TGTGCCAGCAGCTCTACGGGGAAGACCCAGTACTTC
.,TRBV7-2,TRBJ2-5,.,CASSPDAWSRAAQYF,TGTGCCAGCAGCCCGGACGCCTGGTCCCGAGCGGCCCAGTACTTC
.,TRBV27,TRBJ2-7,.,CASIGGNHYEQYF,TGTGCCAGCATCGGGGGTAATCACTACGAGCAGTACTTC
TRBD2,TRBV5-4,TRBJ2-7,.,CASSFRGLAGATTYEQYF,TGTGCCAGCAGCTTTCGGGGACTAGCGGGGGCGACAACCTACGAGCAGTACTTC
TRBD1,TRBV10-3,TRBJ1-6,.,CAITSDRAGSPLHF,TGTGCCATCACTTCGGACAGGGCTGGGTCACCCCTCCACTTT
TRBD1,TRBV7-9,TRBJ1-5,few,CASSWTGSQPQHF,TGTGCCAGCAGCTGGACAGGGAGCCAGCCCCAGCATTTT
.,TRBV4-3,TRBJ2-7,.,CASSRNPQGSSEQYF,TGCGCCAGCAGCCGGAATCCACAGGGATCGTCCGAGCAGTACTTC
TRBD2,TRBV2,TRBJ2-7,.,CASRWTSGGYEQYF,TGTGCCAGCAGGTGGACTAGCGGGGGGTACGAGCAGTACTTC